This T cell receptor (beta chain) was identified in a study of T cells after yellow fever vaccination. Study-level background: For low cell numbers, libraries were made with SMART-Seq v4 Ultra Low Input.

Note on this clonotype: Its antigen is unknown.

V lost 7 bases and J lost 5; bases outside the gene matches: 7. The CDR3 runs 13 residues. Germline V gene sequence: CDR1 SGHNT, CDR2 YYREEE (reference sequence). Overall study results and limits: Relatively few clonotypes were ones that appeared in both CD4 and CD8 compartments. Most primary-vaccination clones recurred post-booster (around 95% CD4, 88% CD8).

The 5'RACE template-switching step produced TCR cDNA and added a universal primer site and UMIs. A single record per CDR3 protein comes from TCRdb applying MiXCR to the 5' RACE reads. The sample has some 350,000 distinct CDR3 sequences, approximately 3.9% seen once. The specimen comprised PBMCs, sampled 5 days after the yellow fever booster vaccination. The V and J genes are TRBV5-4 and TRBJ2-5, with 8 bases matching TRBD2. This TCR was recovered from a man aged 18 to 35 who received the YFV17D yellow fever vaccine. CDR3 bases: TGTGCCAGCTCCCGGGAGGGGGGGGAGACCCAGTACTTC. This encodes CASSREGGETQYF.